These T cell receptor beta chains were read from a single sample in a study of blood T cell dynamics during melanoma immunotherapy. Data came from immunoSEQ multiplex PCR; TCRdb stores just in-frame clones and leaves some out. The table has about 11,000 clones, over 65% seen once. The source was blood, collected from a patient treated with checkpoint blockade. The origin of the receptors is a human donor with melanoma. Both conserved end residues are part of each CDR3. Fields, in order: J gene, CDR3 length, clone size, V gene, CDR3 protein. Only some rows state a clone size, as once, few, many or a class for expanded clones.

>TRBJ1-1|16|few|TRBV2
CASVRTGGVSNTEAFF
>TRBJ1-1|13|NA|TRBV14
CASAGQLNTEAFF
>TRBJ1-4|16|NA|TRBV28
CASSPGQGLTNEKLFF
>TRBJ2-3|12|NA|TRBV28
CASNPATDTQYF
>TRBJ2-3|14|once|TRBV6-1
CAAKGGAYTDTQYF
>TRBJ1-3|13|NA|TRBV19
CASSTFSGNTIYF
>TRBJ1-4|14|NA|TRBV5-8
CASSLKQRPEKLFF
>TRBJ1-4|15|NA|TRBV7-9
CASSLVSVGVEKLFF
>TRBJ1-5|15|NA|TRBV27
CASSLMAGANQPQHF
>TRBJ1-4|15|NA|TRBV4-3
CASSQRQGASEKLFF
>TRBJ1-4|16|few|TRBV15
CATSRDRRPANEKLFF
>TRBJ2-3|14|NA|TRBV6-4
CASSGSGGADTQYF
>TRBJ1-3|15|few|TRBV9
CASSVGLGDGNTIYF
>TRBJ2-5|15|NA|TRBV5-1
CASSLNTGHGETQYF
>TRBJ1-1|14|NA|TRBV7-8
CASSFGTLNTEAFF
>TRBJ2-3|15|NA|TRBV6-1
CASSSSGRASDTQYF